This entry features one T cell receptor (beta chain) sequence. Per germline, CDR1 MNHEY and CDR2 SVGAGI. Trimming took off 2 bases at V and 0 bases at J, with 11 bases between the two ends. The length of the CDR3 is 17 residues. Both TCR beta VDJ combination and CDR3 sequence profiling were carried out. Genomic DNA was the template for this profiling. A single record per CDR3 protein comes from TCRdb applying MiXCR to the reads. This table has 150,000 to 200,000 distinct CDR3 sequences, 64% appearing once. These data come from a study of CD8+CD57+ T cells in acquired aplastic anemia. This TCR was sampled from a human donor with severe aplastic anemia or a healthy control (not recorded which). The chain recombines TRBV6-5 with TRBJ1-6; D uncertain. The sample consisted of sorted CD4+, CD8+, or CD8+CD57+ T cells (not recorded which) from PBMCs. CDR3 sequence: CASSYARPSSYNSPLHF. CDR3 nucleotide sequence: TGTGCCAGCAGTTACGCTCGACCGAGCTCCTATAATTCACCCCTCCACTTT.